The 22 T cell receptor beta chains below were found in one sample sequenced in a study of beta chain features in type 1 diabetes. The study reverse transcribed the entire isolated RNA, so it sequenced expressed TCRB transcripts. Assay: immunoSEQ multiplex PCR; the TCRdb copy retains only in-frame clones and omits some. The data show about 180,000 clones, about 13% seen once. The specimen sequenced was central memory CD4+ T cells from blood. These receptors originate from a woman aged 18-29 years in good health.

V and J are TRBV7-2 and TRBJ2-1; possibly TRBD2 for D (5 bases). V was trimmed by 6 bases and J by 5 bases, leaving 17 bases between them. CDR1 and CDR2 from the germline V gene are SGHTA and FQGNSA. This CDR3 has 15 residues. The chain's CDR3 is CASSPEDLPNNEQFF. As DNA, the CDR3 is TGTGCCAGCAGTCCGGAGGACCTTCCTAACAATGAGCAGTTCTTC.

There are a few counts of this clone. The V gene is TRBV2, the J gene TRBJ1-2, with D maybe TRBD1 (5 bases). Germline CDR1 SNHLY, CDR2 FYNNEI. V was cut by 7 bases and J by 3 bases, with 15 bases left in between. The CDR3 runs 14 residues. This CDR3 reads CASNPRVGYYGYTF. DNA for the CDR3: TGTGCCAGCAACCCCAGGGTTGGGTACTATGGCTACACCTTC.

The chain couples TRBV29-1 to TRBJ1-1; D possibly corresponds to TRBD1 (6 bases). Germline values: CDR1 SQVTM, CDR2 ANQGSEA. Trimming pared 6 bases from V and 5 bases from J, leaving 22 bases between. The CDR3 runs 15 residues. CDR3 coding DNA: TGCAGCGTGGCCCGCAGGGGAAAGGGTGAGACTGAAGCTTTCTTT. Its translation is CSVARRGKGETEAFF.

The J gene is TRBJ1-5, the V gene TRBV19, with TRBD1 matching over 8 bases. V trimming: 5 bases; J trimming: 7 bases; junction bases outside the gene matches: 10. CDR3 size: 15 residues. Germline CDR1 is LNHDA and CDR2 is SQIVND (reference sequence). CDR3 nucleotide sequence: TGTGCCAGTAGTGCTTTGGACAGGGCGGGCCAGCCCCAGCATTTT. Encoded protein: CASSALDRAGQPQHF.

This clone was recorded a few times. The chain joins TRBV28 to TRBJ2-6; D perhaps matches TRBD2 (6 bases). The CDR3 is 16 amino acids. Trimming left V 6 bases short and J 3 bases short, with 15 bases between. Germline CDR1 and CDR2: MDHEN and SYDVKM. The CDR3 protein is CASSPGEEGGANVLTF. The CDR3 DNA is TGTGCCAGCAGCCCGGGAGAGGAGGGTGGGGCCAACGTCCTGACTTTC.

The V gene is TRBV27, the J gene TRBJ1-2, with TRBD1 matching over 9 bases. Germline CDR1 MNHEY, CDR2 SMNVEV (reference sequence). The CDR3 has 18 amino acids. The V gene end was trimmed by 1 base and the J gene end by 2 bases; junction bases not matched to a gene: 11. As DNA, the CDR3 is TGTGCCAGCAGTTTATTTGCTTATCGGGACAGGGCCAACTATGGCTACACCTTC. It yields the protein CASSLFAYRDRANYGYTF.

CDR3 coding DNA: TGTGCCAGCAGCTCCAATACTCCGGGGACTGGGGAGCTGTTTTTT. Its protein product is CASSSNTPGTGELFF. V gene TRBV7-3 combines with J gene TRBJ2-2; D may be TRBD2 (6 bases). V was pared by 4 bases and J by 8 bases, with 17 bases between. Germline assignment: CDR1 SGHTA and CDR2 FQGTGA. This CDR3 contains 15 residues.

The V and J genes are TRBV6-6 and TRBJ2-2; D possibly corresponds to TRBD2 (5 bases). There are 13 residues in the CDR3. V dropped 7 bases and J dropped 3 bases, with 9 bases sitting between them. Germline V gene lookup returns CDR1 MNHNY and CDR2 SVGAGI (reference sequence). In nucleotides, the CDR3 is TGTGCCAGCAAGGAGGTTTACACCGGGGAGCTGTTTTTT. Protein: CASKEVYTGELFF.

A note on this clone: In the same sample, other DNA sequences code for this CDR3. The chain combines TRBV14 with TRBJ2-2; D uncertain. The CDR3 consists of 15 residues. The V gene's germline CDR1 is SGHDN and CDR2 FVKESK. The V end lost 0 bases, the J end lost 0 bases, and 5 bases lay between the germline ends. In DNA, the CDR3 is TGTGCCAGCAGCCAAGATCGTCCGAACACCGGGGAGCTGTTTTTT. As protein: CASSQDRPNTGELFF.

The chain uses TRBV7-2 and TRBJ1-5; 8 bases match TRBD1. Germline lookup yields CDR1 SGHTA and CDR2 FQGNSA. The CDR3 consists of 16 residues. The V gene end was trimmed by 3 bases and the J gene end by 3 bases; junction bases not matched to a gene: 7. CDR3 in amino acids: CASSFTGGSANQPQHF. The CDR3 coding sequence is TGTGCCAGCAGCTTCACAGGGGGGAGTGCCAATCAGCCCCAGCATTTT.

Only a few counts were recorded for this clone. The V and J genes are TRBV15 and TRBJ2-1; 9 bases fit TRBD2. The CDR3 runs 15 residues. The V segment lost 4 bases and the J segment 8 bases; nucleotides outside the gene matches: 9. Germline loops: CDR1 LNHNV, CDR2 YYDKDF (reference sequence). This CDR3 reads CATSKTSGMLDEQFF. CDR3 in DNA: TGTGCCACCAGCAAGACTAGCGGTATGTTGGATGAGCAGTTCTTC.

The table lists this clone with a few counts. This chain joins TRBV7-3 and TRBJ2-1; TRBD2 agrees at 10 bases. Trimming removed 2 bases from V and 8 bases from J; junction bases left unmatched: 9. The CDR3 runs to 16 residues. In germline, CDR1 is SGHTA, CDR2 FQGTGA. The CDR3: CASSLLGTSGTYEQFF. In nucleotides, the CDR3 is TGTGCCAGCAGCTTACTCGGCACTAGCGGGACGTATGAGCAGTTCTTC.

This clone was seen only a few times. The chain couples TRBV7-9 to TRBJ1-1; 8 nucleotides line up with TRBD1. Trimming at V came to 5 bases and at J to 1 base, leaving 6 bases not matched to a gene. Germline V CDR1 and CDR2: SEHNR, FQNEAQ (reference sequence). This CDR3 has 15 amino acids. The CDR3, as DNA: TGTGCCAGCAGCCCCCCGGGGACAGGGAACACTGAAGCTTTCTTT. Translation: CASSPPGTGNTEAFF.

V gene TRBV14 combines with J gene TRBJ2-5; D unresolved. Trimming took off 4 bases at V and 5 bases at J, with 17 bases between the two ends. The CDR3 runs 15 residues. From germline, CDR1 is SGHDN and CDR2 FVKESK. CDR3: CASSRHGPVRETQYF. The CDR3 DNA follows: TGTGCCAGCAGCCGACACGGCCCGGTACGGGAGACCCAGTACTTC.

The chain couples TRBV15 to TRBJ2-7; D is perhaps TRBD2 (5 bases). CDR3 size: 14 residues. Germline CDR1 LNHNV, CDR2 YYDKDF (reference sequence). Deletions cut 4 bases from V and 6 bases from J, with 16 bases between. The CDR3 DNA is TGTGCCACCAGCAATGGACGGGGTCTGCGCGAGCAGTACTTC. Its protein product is CATSNGRGLREQYF.

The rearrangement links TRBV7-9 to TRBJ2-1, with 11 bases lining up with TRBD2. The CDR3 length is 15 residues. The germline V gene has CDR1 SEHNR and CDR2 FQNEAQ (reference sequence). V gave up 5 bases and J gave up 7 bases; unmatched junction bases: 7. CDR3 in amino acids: CASSGRLAGWNEQFF. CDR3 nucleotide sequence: TGTGCCAGCAGCGGAAGACTAGCGGGATGGAATGAGCAGTTCTTC.

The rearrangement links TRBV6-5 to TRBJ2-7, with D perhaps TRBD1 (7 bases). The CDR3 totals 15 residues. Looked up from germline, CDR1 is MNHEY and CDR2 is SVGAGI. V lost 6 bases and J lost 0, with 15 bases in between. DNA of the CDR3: TGTGCCAGCAGGCTGCCAGGGGGAGGCTCCTACGAGCAGTACTTC. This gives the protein CASRLPGGGSYEQYF.

CDR3 in amino acids: CASSEIRREQYF. CDR3 DNA sequence: TGTGCCAGCAGTGAAATACGCCGGGAGCAGTACTTC. This chain joins TRBV2 and TRBJ2-7; D remains ambiguous. This CDR3 is built from 12 residues. Trimming took 2 bases from V and 7 from J, leaving 9 bases between them. The germline V gene has CDR1 SNHLY and CDR2 FYNNEI.

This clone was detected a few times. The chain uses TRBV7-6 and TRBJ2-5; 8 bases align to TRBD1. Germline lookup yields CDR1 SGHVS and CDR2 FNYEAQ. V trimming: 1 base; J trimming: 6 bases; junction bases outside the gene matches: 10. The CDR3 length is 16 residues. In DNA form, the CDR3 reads TGTGCCAGCAGCTTAGGGGGACAGGTGAACTTAAAGACCCAGTACTTC. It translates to CASSLGGQVNLKTQYF.

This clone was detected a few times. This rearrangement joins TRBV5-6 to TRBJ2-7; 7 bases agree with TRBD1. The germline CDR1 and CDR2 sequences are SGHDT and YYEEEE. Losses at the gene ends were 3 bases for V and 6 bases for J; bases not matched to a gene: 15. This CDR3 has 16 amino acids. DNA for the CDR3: TGTGCCAGCAGCTCATCCGGGACAGTGATCATCAGCGAGCAGTACTTC. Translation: CASSSSGTVIISEQYF.

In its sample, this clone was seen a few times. CDR3 bases: TGTGCCAGCCGTGCATGGGCGGCAGGGGAGCAGTACTTC. This codes for CASRAWAAGEQYF. The chain links TRBV27 to TRBJ2-7; TRBD1 is a possible D gene (5 bases). The CDR3 consists of 13 residues. Looked up from germline, CDR1 is MNHEY and CDR2 is SMNVEV (reference sequence). V lost 8 bases to trimming and J lost 7 bases, with 18 bases between them.

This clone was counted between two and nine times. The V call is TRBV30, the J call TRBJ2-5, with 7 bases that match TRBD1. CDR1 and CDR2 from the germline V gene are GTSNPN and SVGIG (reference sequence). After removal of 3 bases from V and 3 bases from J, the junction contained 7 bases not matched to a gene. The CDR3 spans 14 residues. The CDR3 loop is CAWSKTGEKETQYF. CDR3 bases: TGTGCCTGGAGCAAAACAGGGGAAAAAGAGACCCAGTACTTC.